The entry below gives a single T cell receptor (beta chain) sequence along with its context. Its antigen is not identified. These data come from a study of T cell responses to AZD1222 COVID-19 vaccine. Findings of the study overall: Nearly half of spike-specific TCRs reportedly target variant regions that are unmutated in the B.1.351 and B.1.1.7 variants.

Pooled samples include second doses given at about 4 or 12 weeks. Only in-frame clones appear in the TCRdb table, and some are missing; sequencing was by immunoSEQ multiplex PCR. The data hold about 70,000 clones, with just over 90% observed a single time. V was shortened by 7 bases and J by 2 bases, with 8 bases between the two germline ends. The length of the CDR3 is 12 residues. Germline-derived CDR1 and CDR2 are MNHEY and SVGEGT. This specimen consisted of peripheral blood, obtained 28 days after the second AZD1222 dose. The chain links TRBV6-2 or TRBV6-3 to TRBJ1-1; D remains unclear. This receptor was taken from an adult who received the AZD1222 COVID-19 vaccine. For the CDR3, the DNA is TGTGCCAGCACCCCAGCCAACACTGAAGCTTTCTTT. This codes for CASTPANTEAFF.